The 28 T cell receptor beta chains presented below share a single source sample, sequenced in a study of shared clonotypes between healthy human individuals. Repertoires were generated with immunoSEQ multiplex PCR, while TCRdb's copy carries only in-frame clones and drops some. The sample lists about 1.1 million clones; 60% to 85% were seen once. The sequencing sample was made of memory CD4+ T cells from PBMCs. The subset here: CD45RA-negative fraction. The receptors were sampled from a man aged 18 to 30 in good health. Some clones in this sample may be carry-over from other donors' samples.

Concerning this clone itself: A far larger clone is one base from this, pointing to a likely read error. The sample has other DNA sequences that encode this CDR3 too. The CDR3 region has the DNA TGTGCCAGCAGCTTAGACGTGAACACTGAAGCTTTCTTT. Translated: CASSLDVNTEAFF. V usage is TRBV7-6 and J usage is TRBJ1-1; D ambiguous. Trimming removed 1 base from V and 0 bases from J, with 3 bases in between. Germline lookup yields CDR1 SGHVS and CDR2 FNYEAQ. This CDR3 spans 13 amino acids.

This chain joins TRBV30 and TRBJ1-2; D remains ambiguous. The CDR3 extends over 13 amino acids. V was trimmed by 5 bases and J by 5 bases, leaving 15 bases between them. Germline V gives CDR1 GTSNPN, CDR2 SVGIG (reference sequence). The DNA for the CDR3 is TGTGCCTGGGGAGGTGGATTTTTATATGGCTACACCTTC. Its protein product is CAWGGGFLYGYTF.

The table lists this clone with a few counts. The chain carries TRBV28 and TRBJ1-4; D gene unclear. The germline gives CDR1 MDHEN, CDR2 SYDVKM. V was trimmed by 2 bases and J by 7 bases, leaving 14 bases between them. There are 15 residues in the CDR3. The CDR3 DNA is TGTGCCAGCAGTTTAGCCTCAGAGGGCAGTGAAAAACTGTTTTTT. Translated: CASSLASEGSEKLFF.

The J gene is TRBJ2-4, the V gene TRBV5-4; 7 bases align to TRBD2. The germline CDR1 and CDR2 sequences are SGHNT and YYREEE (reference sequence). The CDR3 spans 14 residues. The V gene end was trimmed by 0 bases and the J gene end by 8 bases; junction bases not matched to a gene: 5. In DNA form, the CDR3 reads TGTGCCAGCAGCTTGGGAGGCGGGAGTTACATTCAGTACTTC. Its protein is CASSLGGGSYIQYF.

CDR3 sequence: CASSLGGSNYGYTF. The CDR3 bases are TGTGCCAGCAGCTTAGGCGGCAGTAACTATGGCTACACCTTC. The J gene is TRBJ1-2, the V gene TRBV7-6; D is undetermined. From germline, CDR1 is SGHVS and CDR2 FNYEAQ. With 1 base removed from V and 1 base from J, the gap between germline ends came to 7 bases. The CDR3 sequence is 14 residues long.

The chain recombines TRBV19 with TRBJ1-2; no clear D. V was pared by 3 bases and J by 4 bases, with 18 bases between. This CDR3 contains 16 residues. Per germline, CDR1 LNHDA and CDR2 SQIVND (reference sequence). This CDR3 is CASSMTFVSKSYGYTF. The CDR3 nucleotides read TGTGCCAGTAGTATGACGTTCGTCAGTAAGTCCTATGGCTACACCTTC.

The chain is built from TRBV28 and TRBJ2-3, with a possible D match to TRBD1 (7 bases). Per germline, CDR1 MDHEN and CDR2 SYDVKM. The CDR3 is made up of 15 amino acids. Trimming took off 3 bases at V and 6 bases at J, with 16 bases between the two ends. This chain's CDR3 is CASSLGQWEADTQYF. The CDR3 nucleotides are TGTGCCAGCAGTTTGGGACAGTGGGAGGCGGATACGCAGTATTTT. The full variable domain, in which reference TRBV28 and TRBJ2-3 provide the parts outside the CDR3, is DVKVTQSSRYLVKRTGEKVFLECVQDMDHENMFWYRQDPGLGLRLIYFSYDVKMKEKGDIPEGYSVSREKKERFSLILESASTNQTSMYLCASSLGQWEADTQYFGPGTRLTVL.

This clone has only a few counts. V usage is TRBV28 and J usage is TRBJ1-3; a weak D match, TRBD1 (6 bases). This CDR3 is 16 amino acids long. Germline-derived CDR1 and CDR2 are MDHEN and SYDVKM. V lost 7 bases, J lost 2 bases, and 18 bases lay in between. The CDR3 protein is CASTYHTGSTGNTIYF. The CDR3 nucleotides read TGTGCCAGCACTTACCATACAGGGAGCACTGGAAACACCATATATTTT.

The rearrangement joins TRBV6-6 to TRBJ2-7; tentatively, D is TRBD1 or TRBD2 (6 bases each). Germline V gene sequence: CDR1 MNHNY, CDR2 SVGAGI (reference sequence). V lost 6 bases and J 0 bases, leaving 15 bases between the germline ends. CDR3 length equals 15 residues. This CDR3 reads CASSNVWGASYEQYF. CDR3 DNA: TGTGCCAGCAGCAACGTTTGGGGGGCCTCCTACGAGCAGTACTTC.

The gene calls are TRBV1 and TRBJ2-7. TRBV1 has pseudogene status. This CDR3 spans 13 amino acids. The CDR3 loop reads CTSSQGENYEQYF. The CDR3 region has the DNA TGCACCAGCAGCCAGGGGGAGAATTACGAGCAGTACTTC.

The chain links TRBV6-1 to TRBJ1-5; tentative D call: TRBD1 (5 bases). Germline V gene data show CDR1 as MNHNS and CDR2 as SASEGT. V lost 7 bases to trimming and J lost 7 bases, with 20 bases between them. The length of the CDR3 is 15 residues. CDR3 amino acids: CASTRGRQGGQPQHF. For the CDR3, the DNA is TGTGCCAGCACCCGGGGGAGGCAGGGAGGCCAGCCCCAGCATTTT.

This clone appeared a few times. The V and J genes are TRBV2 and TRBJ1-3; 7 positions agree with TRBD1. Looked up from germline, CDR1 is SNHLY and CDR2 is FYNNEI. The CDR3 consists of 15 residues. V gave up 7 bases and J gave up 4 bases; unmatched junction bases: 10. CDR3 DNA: TGTGCCAGCACCCGGGACAGACTGTCCGGAAACACCATATATTTT. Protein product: CASTRDRLSGNTIYF. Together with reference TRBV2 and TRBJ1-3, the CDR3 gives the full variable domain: EPEVTQTPSHQVTQMGQEVILRCVPISNHLYFYWYRQILGQKVEFLVSFYNNEISEKSEIFDDQFSVERPDGSNFTLKIRSTKLEDSAMYFCASTRDRLSGNTIYFGEGSWLTVV.

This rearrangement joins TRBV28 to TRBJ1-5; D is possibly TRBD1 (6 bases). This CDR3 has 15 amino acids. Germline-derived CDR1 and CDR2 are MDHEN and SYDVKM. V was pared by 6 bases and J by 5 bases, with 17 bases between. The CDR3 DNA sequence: TGTGCCAGCAGCCCCCAGGGGCGGGGAGATCAGCCCCAGCATTTT. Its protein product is CASSPQGRGDQPQHF.

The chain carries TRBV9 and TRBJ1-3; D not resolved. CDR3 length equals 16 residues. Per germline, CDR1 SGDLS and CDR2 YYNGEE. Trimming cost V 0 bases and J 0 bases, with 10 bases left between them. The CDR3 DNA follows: TGTGCCAGCAGCGTAGGGGGAATCTACTCTGGAAACACCATATATTTT. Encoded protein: CASSVGGIYSGNTIYF.

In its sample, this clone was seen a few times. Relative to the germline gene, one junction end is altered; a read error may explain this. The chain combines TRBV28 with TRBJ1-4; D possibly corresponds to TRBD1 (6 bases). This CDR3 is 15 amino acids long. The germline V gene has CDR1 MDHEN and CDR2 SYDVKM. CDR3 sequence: CASSSLKGGPKSMLF. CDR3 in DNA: TGTGCCAGCAGTTCATTGAAGGGGGGTCCCAAAAGTATGCTTTTT.

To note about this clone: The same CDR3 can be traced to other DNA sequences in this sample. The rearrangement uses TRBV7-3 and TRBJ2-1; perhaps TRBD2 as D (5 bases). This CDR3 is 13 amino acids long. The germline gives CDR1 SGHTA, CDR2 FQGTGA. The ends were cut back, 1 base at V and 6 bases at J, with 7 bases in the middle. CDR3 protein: CASSLNRGNEQFF. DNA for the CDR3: TGTGCCAGCAGCTTAAACCGGGGCAATGAGCAGTTCTTC.

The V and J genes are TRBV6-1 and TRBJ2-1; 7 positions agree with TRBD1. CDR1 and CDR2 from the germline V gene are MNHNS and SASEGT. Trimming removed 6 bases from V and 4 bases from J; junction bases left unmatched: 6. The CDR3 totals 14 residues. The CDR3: CASSPRQGYNEQFF. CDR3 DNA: TGTGCCAGCAGCCCTAGACAGGGTTACAATGAGCAGTTCTTC.

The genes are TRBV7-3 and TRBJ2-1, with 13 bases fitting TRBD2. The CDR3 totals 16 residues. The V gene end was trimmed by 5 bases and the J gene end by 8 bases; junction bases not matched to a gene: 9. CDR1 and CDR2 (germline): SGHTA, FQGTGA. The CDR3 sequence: CASSPSGTSGIYEQFF. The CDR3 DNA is TGTGCCAGCAGCCCTTCCGGGACTAGCGGGATCTATGAGCAGTTCTTC.

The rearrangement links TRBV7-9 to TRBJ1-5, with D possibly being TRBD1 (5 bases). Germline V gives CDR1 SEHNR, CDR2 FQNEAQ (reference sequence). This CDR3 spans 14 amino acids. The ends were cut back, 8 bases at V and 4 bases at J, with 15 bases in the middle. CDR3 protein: CASGTTGVNQPQHF. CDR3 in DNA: TGTGCCAGCGGAACGACGGGGGTGAATCAGCCCCAGCATTTT.

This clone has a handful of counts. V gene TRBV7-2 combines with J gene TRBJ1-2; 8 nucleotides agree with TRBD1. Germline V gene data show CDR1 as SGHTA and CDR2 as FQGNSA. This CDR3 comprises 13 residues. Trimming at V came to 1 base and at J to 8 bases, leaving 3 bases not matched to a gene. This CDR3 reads CASSLEQGVGYTF. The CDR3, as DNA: TGTGCCAGCAGCTTAGAACAGGGGGTCGGCTACACCTTC.

The DNA for the CDR3 is TGTGCCAGCAGTTTGGACAGGGAGGGGACAGATACGCAGTATTTT. Translating gives CASSLDREGTDTQYF. The V and J genes are TRBV2 and TRBJ2-3; D possibly corresponds to TRBD1 (8 bases). The CDR3 sequence is 15 residues long. Germline CDR1 reads SNHLY; CDR2 reads FYNNEI. V gave up 5 bases and J gave up 3 bases, with 15 bases separating them.

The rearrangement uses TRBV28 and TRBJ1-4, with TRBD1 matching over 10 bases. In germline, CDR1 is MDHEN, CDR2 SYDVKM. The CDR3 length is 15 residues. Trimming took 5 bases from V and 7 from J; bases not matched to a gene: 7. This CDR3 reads CASSGGQGGSEKLFF. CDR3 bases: TGTGCCAGCAGTGGCGGACAGGGGGGAAGTGAAAAACTGTTTTTT. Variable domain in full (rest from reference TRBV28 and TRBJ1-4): DVKVTQSSRYLVKRTGEKVFLECVQDMDHENMFWYRQDPGLGLRLIYFSYDVKMKEKGDIPEGYSVSREKKERFSLILESASTNQTSMYLCASSGGQGGSEKLFFGSGTQLSVL.

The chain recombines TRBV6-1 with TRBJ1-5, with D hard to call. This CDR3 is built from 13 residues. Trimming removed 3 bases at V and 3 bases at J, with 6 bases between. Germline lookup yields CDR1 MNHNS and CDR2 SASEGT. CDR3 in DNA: TGTGCCAGCAGTGAGCTGAACAATCAGCCCCAGCATTTT. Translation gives CASSELNNQPQHF.

As DNA, the CDR3 is TGCGCCAGCAGCCAGACAGCAGGGGCGGGTACGCAGTATTTT. This gives the protein CASSQTAGAGTQYF. V usage is TRBV4-1 and J usage is TRBJ2-3; possible D gene TRBD1, 6 bases. The CDR3 length is 14 residues. Trimming took 3 bases from V and 8 from J, leaving 15 bases between them. Germline lookup yields CDR1 MGHRA and CDR2 YSYEKL.

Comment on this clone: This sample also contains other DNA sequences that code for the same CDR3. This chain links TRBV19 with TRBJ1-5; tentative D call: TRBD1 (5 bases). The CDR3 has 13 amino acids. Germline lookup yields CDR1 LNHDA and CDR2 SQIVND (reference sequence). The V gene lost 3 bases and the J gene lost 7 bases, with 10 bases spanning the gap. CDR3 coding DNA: TGTGCCAGTAGTATCCAGGGTAGCCAGCCCCAGCATTTT. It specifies CASSIQGSQPQHF.

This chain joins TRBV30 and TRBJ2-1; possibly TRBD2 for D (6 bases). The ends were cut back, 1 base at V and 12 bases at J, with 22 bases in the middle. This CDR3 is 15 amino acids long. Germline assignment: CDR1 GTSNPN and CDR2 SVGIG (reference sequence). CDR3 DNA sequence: TGTGCCTGGAGTGAACTGCGGGGAGCCTTAAAGGCGCAGTTCTTC. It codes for CAWSELRGALKAQFF. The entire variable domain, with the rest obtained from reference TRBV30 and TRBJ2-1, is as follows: SQTIHQWPATLVQPVGSPLSLECTVEGTSNPNLYWYRQAAGRGLQLLFYSVGIGQISSEVPQNLSASRPQDRQFILSSKKLLLSDSGFYLCAWSELRGALKAQFFGPGTRLTVL.

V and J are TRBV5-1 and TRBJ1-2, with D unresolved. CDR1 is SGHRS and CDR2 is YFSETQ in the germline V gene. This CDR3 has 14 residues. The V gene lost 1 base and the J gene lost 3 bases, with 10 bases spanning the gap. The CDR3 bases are TGCGCCAGCAGCTTGTTAGGACGGGACTATGGCTACACCTTC. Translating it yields CASSLLGRDYGYTF.

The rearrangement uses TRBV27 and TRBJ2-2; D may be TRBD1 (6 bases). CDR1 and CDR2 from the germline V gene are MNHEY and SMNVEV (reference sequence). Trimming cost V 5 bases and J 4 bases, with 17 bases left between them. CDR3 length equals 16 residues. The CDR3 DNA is TGTGCCAGCAGTCCTCTAGCCGCACAGGGCACCGGGGAGCTGTTTTTT. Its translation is CASSPLAAQGTGELFF.